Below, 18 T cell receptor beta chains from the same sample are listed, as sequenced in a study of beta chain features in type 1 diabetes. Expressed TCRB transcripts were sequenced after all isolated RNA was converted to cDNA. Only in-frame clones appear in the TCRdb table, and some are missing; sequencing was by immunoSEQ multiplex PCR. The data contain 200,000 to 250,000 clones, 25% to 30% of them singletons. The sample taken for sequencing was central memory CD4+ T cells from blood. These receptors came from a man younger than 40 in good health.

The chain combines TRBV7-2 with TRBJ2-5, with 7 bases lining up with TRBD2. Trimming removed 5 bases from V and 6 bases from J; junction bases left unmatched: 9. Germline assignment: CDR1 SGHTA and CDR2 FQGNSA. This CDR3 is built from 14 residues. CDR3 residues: CASSRLAGAQTQYF. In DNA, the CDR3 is TGTGCCAGCAGCCGACTAGCTGGTGCACAGACCCAGTACTTC.

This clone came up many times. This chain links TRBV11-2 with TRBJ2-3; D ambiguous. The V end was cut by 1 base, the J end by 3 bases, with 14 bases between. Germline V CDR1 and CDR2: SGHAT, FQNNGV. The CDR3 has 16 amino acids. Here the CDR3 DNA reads TGTGCCAGCAGCTTAGTGTCTGGGAAAGGGACAGATACGCAGTATTTT. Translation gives CASSLVSGKGTDTQYF.

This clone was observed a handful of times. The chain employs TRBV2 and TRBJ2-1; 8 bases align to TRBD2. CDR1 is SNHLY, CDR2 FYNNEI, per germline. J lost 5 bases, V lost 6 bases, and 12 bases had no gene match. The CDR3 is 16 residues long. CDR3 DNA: TGTGCCAGCAGCCCCGCCGGGAGGGGTGAGAACAATGAGCAGTTCTTC. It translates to CASSPAGRGENNEQFF. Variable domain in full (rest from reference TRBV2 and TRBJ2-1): EPEVTQTPSHQVTQMGQEVILRCVPISNHLYFYWYRQILGQKVEFLVSFYNNEISEKSEIFDDQFSVERPDGSNFTLKIRSTKLEDSAMYFCASSPAGRGENNEQFFGPGTRLTVL.

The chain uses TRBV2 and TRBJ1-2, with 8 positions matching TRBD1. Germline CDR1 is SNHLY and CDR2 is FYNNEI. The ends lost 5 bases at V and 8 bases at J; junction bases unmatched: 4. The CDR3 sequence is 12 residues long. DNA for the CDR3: TGTGCCAGCAGTACCGGACAGGGAGGCTACACCTTC. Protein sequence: CASSTGQGGYTF.

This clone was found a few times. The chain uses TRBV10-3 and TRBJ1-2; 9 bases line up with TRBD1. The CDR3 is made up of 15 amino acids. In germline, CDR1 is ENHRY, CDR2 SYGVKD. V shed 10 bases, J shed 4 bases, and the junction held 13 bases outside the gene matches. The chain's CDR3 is CAKPNRDRDLYGYTF. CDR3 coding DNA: TGTGCCAAGCCCAACCGGGACAGGGACCTCTATGGCTACACCTTC.

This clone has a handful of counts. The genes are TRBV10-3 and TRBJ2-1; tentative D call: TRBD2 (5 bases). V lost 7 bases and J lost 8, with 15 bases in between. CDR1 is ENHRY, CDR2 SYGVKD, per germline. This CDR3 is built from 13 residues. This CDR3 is CAIKVSLGDEQFF. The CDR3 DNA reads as TGTGCCATCAAGGTCAGCTTGGGAGATGAGCAGTTCTTC.

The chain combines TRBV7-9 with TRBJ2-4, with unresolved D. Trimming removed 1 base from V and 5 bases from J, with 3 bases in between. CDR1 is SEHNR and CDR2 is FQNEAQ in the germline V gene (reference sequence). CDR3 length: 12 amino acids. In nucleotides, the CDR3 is TGTGCCAGCAGCTTAGTAGAAAACATTCAGTACTTC. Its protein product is CASSLVENIQYF.

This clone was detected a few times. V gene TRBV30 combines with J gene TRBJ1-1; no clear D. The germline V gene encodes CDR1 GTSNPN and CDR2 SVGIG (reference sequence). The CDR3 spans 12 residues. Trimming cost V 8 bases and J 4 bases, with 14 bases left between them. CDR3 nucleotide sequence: TGTGCCCTGGGATGGAGGTCCACTGAAGCTTTCTTT. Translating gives CALGWRSTEAFF. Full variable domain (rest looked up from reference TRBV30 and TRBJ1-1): SQTIHQWPATLVQPVGSPLSLECTVEGTSNPNLYWYRQAAGRGLQLLFYSVGIGQISSEVPQNLSASRPQDRQFILSSKKLLLSDSGFYLCALGWRSTEAFFGQGTRLTVV.

CDR3 sequence (DNA): TGTGCCAGCAGCTCCTCGGGGGGAGAGACCCAGTACTTC. Amino acids: CASSSSGGETQYF. The chain couples TRBV7-2 to TRBJ2-5, with 7 positions matching TRBD2. The CDR3 has 13 residues. In germline, CDR1 is SGHTA, CDR2 FQGNSA. With V trimmed by 4 bases and J by 4 bases, 3 bases remained unmatched.

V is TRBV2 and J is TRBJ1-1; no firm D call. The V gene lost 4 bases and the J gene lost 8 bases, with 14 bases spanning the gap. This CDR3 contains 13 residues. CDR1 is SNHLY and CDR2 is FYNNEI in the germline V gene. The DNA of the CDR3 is TGTGCCAGCAGTGCGGGCGGCTATCCCGAAGCTTTCTTT. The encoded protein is CASSAGGYPEAFF.

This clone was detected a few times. Here the CDR3 DNA reads TGTGCCATCAGGGGAGAGGGGGGATCGCTGTTCTTC. It specifies CAIRGEGGSLFF. V is TRBV10-3 and J is TRBJ2-1; D possibly uses TRBD1 or TRBD2 (6 bases each). The CDR3 has 12 residues. CDR1 is ENHRY, CDR2 SYGVKD, per germline. V was clipped by 6 bases and J by 15 bases, with 18 bases between them.

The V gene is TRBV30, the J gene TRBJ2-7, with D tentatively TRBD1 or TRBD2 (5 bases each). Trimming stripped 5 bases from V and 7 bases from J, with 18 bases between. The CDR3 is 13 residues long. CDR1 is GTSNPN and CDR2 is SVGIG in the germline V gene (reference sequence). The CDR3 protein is CAWVAVRGLEQYF. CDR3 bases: TGTGCCTGGGTGGCAGTGAGGGGCCTGGAGCAGTACTTC.

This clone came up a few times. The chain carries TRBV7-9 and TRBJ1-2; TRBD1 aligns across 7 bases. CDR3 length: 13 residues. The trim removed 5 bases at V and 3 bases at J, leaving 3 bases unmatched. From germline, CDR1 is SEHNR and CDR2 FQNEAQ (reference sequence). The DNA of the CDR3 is TGTGCCAGCAGCGGTACAGGGGACTATGGCTACACCTTC. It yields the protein CASSGTGDYGYTF.

Here the CDR3 DNA reads TGTGCCAGCAGCTTTGGACTAGGGGGCACAGATACGCAGTATTTT. Encoded protein: CASSFGLGGTDTQYF. V gene TRBV7-9 combines with J gene TRBJ2-3; 7 nucleotides agree with TRBD2. The CDR3 consists of 15 residues. In germline, CDR1 is SEHNR, CDR2 FQNEAQ (reference sequence). The junction had 4 bases not matched to a gene; V was cut back by 3 bases and J by 1 base.

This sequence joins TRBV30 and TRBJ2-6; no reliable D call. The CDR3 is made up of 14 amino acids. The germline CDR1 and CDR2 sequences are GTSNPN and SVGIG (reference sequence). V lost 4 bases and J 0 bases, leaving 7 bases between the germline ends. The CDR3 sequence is CAWTWNSGANVLTF. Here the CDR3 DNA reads TGTGCCTGGACTTGGAACTCTGGGGCCAACGTCCTGACTTTC.

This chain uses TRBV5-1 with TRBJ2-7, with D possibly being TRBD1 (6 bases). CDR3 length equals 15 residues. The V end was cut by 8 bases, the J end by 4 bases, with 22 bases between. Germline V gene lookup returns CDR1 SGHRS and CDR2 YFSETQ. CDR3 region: CARDYDLQGNYEQYF. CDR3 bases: TGCGCCAGAGACTATGATCTACAGGGAAATTACGAGCAGTACTTC.

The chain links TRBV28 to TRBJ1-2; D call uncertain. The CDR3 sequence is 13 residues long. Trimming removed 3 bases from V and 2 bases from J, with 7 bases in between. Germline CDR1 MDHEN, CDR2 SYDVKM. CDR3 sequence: CASSFSGNYGYTF. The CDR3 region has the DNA TGTGCCAGCAGTTTCTCGGGCAACTATGGCTACACCTTC.

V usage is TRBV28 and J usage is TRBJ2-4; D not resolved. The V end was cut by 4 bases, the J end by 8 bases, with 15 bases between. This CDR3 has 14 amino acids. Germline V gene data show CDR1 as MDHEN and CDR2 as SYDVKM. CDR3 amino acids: CASSSPAPPYIQYF. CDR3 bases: TGTGCCAGCAGTTCTCCCGCGCCGCCGTACATTCAGTACTTC.